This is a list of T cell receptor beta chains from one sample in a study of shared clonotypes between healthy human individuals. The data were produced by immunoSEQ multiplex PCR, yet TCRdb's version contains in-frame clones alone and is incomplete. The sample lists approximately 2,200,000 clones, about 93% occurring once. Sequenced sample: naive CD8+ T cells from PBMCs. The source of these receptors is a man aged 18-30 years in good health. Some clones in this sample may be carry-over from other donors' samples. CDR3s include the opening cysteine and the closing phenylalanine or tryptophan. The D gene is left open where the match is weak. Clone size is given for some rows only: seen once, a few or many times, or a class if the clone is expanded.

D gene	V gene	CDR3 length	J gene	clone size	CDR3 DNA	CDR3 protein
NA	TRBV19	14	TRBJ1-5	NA	TGTGCCAGTAGTCTCCGGGTGTTCAATCAGCCCCAGCATTTT	CASSLRVFNQPQHF
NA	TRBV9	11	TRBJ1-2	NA	TGTGCCAGCAGCGAAGCAGGAGGCTACACCTTC	CASSEAGGYTF
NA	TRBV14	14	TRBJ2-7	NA	TGTGCCAGCAGCCTACAGGGATACTCCTACGAGCAGTACTTC	CASSLQGYSYEQYF
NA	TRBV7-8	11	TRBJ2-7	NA	TGTGCCAGCAGCCTTACCTACGAGCAGTACTTC	CASSLTYEQYF
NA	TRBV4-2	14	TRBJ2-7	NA	TGTGCCAGCAGCCCGCTGCGGGAAGCCTACGAGCAGTACTTC	CASSPLREAYEQYF
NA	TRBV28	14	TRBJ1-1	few	TGTGCCAGCAGTTTGATCGGGGGGCGAGGTGAAGCTTTCTTT	CASSLIGGRGEAFF
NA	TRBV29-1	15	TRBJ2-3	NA	TGCAGCGTCCCTGAACCGGACTCCCAAATCGGTACGCAGTATTTT	CSVPEPDSQIGTQYF
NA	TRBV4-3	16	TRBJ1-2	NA	TGCGCCAGCAGCCGTTCCTACCACGGGGGGCTCTCCGGCTACACCTTC	CASSRSYHGGLSGYTF
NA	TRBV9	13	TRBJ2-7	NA	TGTGCCAGCAGCGTAGGGGTGGGCTACGAGCAGTACTTC	CASSVGVGYEQYF
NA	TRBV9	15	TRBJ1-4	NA	TGTGCCAGCAGCGGGCAGGGGATCCCCTCGGAAAAACTGTTTTTT	CASSGQGIPSEKLFF
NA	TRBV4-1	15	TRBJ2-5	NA	TGCGCCAGCAGCCAAGAGATAGGGGTCCAAGAGACCCAGTACTTC	CASSQEIGVQETQYF